A single sample is the source of the 7 T cell receptor beta chains below, sequenced in a study of blood T cell repertoires in COVID-19. Using immunoSEQ multiplex PCR, the repertoire was profiled, and TCRdb retains in-frame clones only, with some absent. Of about 100,000 clones in the sample, more than 85% are singletons; the top ten hold less than 2.5%. Sequencing was performed on peripheral blood. The origin of the receptors is a man aged 50 to 59 with active COVID-19.

The chain uses TRBV7-9 and TRBJ1-1; the D is unclear. CDR1 SEHNR and CDR2 FQNEAQ come from the germline V gene (reference sequence). Trimming cost V 0 bases and J 4 bases, with 12 bases left between them. CDR3 length equals 15 residues. The CDR3 is CASSLALAGGTEAFF. The CDR3 DNA sequence: TGTGCCAGCAGCTTAGCGTTGGCGGGAGGCACTGAAGCTTTCTTT.

The chain links TRBV6-1 to TRBJ2-1; TRBD1 is a possible D gene (5 bases). Germline CDR1 and CDR2: MNHNS and SASEGT. There are 15 residues in the CDR3. Trimming removed 2 bases at V and 6 bases at J, with 14 bases between. The DNA for the CDR3 is TGTGCCAGCAGTGAACGGGCAGGGCTTAGCAATGAGCAGTTCTTC. Translation: CASSERAGLSNEQFF.

The chain links TRBV21-1 to TRBJ1-2. TRBV21-1 is listed as a pseudogene. The CDR3 is made up of 15 amino acids. CDR3 loop: CASSKREGGLYGYTF. Here the CDR3 DNA reads TGTGCCAGCAGCAAAAGGGAGGGGGGACTTTATGGCTACACCTTC.

This clone has only one observation. The V call is TRBV10-2, the J call TRBJ2-7; 8 bases map to TRBD1. The CDR3 loop spans 14 amino acids. The germline V gene encodes CDR1 WSHSY and CDR2 SAAADI. Germline trimming cut 8 bases from V and 3 bases from J; bases unmatched to any gene: 9. The CDR3 loop reads CASPPTGVSYEQYV. The CDR3 DNA follows: TGCGCCAGCCCCCCGACAGGGGTCAGCTACGAGCAGTACGTC.

The chain uses TRBV3-1 (or the pseudogene TRBV3-2) and TRBJ2-1, with TRBD2 matching 8 bases. The ends lost 1 base at V and 5 bases at J; junction bases unmatched: 10. Germline V CDR1 and CDR2: LGHDT, YNNKEL (reference sequence). The length of the CDR3 is 17 residues. CDR3: CASSQASGGPFHNEQFF. For the CDR3, the DNA is TGTGCCAGCAGCCAAGCCTCGGGGGGGCCATTCCACAATGAGCAGTTCTTC.

In its sample, this clone was seen once. The gene calls are TRBV6-5 and TRBJ1-2; 9 positions agree with TRBD1. This CDR3 is built from 16 residues. The V and J ends lost 0 bases and 1 base, in that order; junction bases with no gene match: 3. The germline V gene has CDR1 MNHEY and CDR2 SVGAGI. The CDR3 here is CASSYSTGGFNYGYTF. DNA for the CDR3: TGTGCCAGCAGTTACTCGACAGGGGGGTTTAACTATGGCTACACCTTC.

This CDR3 is CASSLNRGLYNEQFF. The DNA of the CDR3 is TGTGCCAGCAGCTTAAACAGGGGCCTGTACAATGAGCAGTTCTTC. This chain links TRBV11-3 with TRBJ2-1; 7 nucleotides line up with TRBD1. Per germline, CDR1 SGHNT and CDR2 YENEEA. The ends lost 2 bases at V and 4 bases at J; junction bases unmatched: 5. The CDR3 loop spans 15 amino acids. The entire variable domain, with the rest obtained from reference TRBV11-3 and TRBJ2-1, is as follows: EAGVVQSPRYKIIEKKQPVAFWCNPISGHNTLYWYLQNLGQGPELLIRYENEEAVDDSQLPKDRFSAERLKGVDSTLKIQPAELGDSAVYLCASSLNRGLYNEQFFGPGTRLTVL.